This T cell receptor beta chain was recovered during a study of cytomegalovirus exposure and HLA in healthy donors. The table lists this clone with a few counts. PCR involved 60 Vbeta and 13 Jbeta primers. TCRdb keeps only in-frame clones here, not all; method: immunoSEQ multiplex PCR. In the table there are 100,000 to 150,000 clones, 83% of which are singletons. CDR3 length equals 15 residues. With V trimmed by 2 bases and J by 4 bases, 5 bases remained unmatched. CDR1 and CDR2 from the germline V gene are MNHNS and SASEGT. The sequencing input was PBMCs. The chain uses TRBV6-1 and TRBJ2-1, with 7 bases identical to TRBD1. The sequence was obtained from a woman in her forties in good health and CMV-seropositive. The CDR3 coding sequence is TGTGCCAGCAGTGAATGGGACAGCTCTTACAATGAGCAGTTCTTC. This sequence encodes CASSEWDSSYNEQFF.